This TCR beta chain was recovered during a study of shared clonotypes between healthy human individuals. Sorted-subset replicate PCRs used 150 to 200 ng DNA, about 30,000 T cell genomes. Assay used: immunoSEQ multiplex PCR; TCRdb lists only in-frame clones, some missing. The table shows about 2 million clones, with 85% to 95% occurring only once. Naive CD8 populations comprised CD45RO-negative cells positively selected for CCR7, excluding terminally differentiated effector memory CD45RA+ cells. All the donors were Caucasian adults who lived in Nashville, Tennessee. The receptor was isolated from a young man in good health. The sequencing sample was made of naive CD8+ T cells sorted from blood.

CDR3 DNA sequence: TGCGCCAGCAGCTTGGGGGACTACCCTCTGGGGCCAGATACGCAGTATTTT. Translating it yields CASSLGDYPLGPDTQYF. V is TRBV5-1 and J is TRBJ2-3; 7 bases are a match to TRBD2. The ends lost 0 bases at V and 4 bases at J; junction bases unmatched: 11. This CDR3 contains 17 residues. Germline CDR1 and CDR2: SGHRS and YFSETQ. The entire variable domain, with the rest obtained from reference TRBV5-1 and TRBJ2-3, is as follows: KAGVTQTPRYLIKTRGQQVTLSCSPISGHRSVSWYQQTPGQGLQFLFEYFSETQRNKGNFPGRFSGRQFSNSRSEMNVSTLELGDSALYLCASSLGDYPLGPDTQYFGPGTRLTVL.